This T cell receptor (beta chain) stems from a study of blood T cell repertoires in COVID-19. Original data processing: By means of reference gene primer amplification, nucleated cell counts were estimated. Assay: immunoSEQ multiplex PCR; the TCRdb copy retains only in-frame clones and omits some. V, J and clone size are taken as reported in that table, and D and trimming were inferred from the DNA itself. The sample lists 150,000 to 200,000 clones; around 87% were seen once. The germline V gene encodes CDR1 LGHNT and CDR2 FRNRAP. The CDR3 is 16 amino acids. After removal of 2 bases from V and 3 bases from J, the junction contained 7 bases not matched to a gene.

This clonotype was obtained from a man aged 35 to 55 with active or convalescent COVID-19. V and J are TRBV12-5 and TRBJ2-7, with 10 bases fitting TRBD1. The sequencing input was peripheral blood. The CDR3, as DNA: TGTGCTAGTGGTTTGCCCACCGGGACAGGGGTCTACGAGCAGTACTTC. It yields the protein CASGLPTGTGVYEQYF.